The present T cell receptor beta chain was sequenced within a study of blood T cells in healthy people across ages. Study-wide points: Diversity estimated from one million T cells was considered an underestimate. Shifts in expanded clonotypes may have been confounded by donor CMV status, which was unknown. Leaving the PBMCs unsorted stopped any conclusive comparison of naive versus antigen-experienced cells.

This clonotype was seen more than once but under ten times. What it binds is not known. A second roughly 6 to 11 cycle PCR used barcoded and J-beta primers. MiXCR was run by TCRdb on the 5' RACE reads, yielding one entry per CDR3 protein. The repertoire consists of 1.5 million to 2 million distinct CDR3 sequences, with approximately 30% occurring once and the leading ten covering 6.5% to 8.5%. This clonotype was sampled from a woman under 40 in good health. The sequenced material came from blood.

CDR3 loop: CASSDGGRNQPQHF. The CDR3, as DNA: TGTGCCAGCAGTGACGGGGGGCGCAATCAGCCCCAGCATTTT. The J gene is TRBJ1-5, the V gene TRBV2; D possibly corresponds to TRBD1 (6 bases). Per the germline V gene, CDR1 is SNHLY and CDR2 is FYNNEI. With 3 bases removed from V and 2 bases from J, the gap between germline ends came to 8 bases. CDR3 length: 14 residues. Using reference TRBV2 and TRBJ1-5 for the parts outside the CDR3, the full variable domain is EPEVTQTPSHQVTQMGQEVILRCVPISNHLYFYWYRQILGQKVEFLVSFYNNEISEKSEIFDDQFSVERPDGSNFTLKIRSTKLEDSAMYFCASSDGGRNQPQHFGDGTRLSIL.